Listed below are T cell receptor beta chains from one sample, sequenced in a study of blood T cell repertoires in COVID-19. Profiled with immunoSEQ multiplex PCR; TCRdb holds only in-frame clones, not every one. The sample includes 55,000 to 65,000 clones, over 80% of them seen just once. The specimen was peripheral blood. The source of these receptors is a man aged 25 to 40 with COVID-19, enrolled during active disease. Each CDR3 is given with its conserved first and last residue. The D gene is left open where the match is weak. Clone size, where shown, is once, few, many, or a class for clones that have expanded.

size: .; V: TRBV28; D: .; J: TRBJ1-1; CDR3: CASSFLWTRGAGTEAFF; DNA: TGTGCCAGCAGTTTTCTGTGGACCCGGGGGGCGGGGACTGAAGCTTTCTTT
size: few; V: TRBV4-2; D: .; J: TRBJ1-2; CDR3: CASSQEKGGNLNYGYTF; DNA: TGTGCCAGCAGCCAAGAAAAAGGGGGTAACCTTAACTATGGCTACACCTTC
size: .; V: TRBV4-3; D: .; J: TRBJ2-6; CDR3: CASSQGPGPSGANVLTF; DNA: TGCGCCAGCAGCCAGGGGCCCGGGCCGAGTGGGGCCAACGTCCTGACTTTC
size: .; V: TRBV4-1; D: TRBD1; J: TRBJ2-3; CDR3: CASSHAGTGADTQYF; DNA: TGCGCCAGCAGCCACGCCGGGACAGGGGCGGATACGCAGTATTTT
size: .; V: TRBV10-3; D: TRBD2; J: TRBJ2-7; CDR3: CAISDREGYEQYF; DNA: TGTGCCATCAGTGACAGGGAGGGCTACGAGCAGTACTTC
size: .; V: TRBV25-1; D: TRBD1; J: TRBJ2-7; CDR3: CASSELGQGDVYEQYF; DNA: TGTGCCAGCAGTGAATTAGGACAGGGGGATGTCTACGAGCAGTACTTC
size: .; V: TRBV7-8; D: .; J: TRBJ1-1; CDR3: CASSLAYGGTEAFF; DNA: TGTGCCAGCAGCTTAGCGTACGGGGGTACCGAAGCTTTCTTT
size: .; V: TRBV11-1; D: TRBD1; J: TRBJ2-7; CDR3: CASSNGQGPSYEQYF; DNA: TGTGCCAGCAGCAATGGACAGGGGCCCTCCTACGAGCAGTACTTC
size: .; V: TRBV11-2; D: .; J: TRBJ1-3; CDR3: CASSPVGRGTGNTIYF; DNA: TGTGCCAGCAGCCCAGTGGGCAGGGGAACGGGAAACACCATATATTTT
size: .; V: TRBV11-2; D: TRBD2; J: TRBJ2-1; CDR3: CASSRLAGPSYNEQFF; DNA: TGTGCCAGCAGTCGCCTAGCGGGACCTTCCTACAATGAGCAGTTCTTC
size: .; V: TRBV12-3/TRBV12-4; D: .; J: TRBJ2-5; CDR3: CASTTKETQYF; DNA: TGTGCCAGCACTACGAAGGAGACCCAGTACTTC
size: once; V: TRBV18; D: TRBD1; J: TRBJ1-4; CDR3: CASSPPLTGERKLFF; DNA: TGTGCCAGCTCACCACCGCTGACAGGGGAGAGGAAACTGTTTTTT
size: few; V: TRBV4-2; D: TRBD1; J: TRBJ1-5; CDR3: CASSQAGTGLQPQHF; DNA: TGTGCCAGCAGCCAAGCCGGGACAGGGCTTCAGCCCCAGCATTTT
size: .; V: TRBV4-3; D: .; J: TRBJ2-7; CDR3: CASSQSTGSEQYF; DNA: TGCGCCAGCAGCCAATCTACAGGGAGCGAGCAGTACTTC
size: .; V: TRBV28; D: .; J: TRBJ1-2; CDR3: CASIGQSGYGYTF; DNA: TGTGCCAGCATTGGTCAGTCGGGCTATGGCTACACCTTC
size: few; V: TRBV24-1; D: TRBD1; J: TRBJ1-2; CDR3: CATSDRQGVNYGYTF; DNA: TGTGCCACCAGTGACAGACAGGGCGTTAACTATGGCTACACCTTC
size: .; V: TRBV5-1; D: .; J: TRBJ1-1; CDR3: CASKEVQNTEAFF; DNA: TGCGCCAGCAAAGAGGTTCAGAACACTGAAGCTTTCTTT
size: few; V: TRBV7-2; D: .; J: TRBJ2-1; CDR3: CASPFQRTLNEQFF; DNA: TGTGCCAGCCCCTTTCAACGGACTTTAAATGAGCAGTTCTTC
size: .; V: TRBV28; D: .; J: TRBJ1-3; CDR3: CASTNRGGTIYF; DNA: TGTGCCAGCACCAACCGGGGGGGGACCATATATTTT
size: .; V: TRBV19; D: .; J: TRBJ2-3; CDR3: CASSPGRTDTQYF; DNA: TGTGCCAGTAGTCCCGGGAGAACAGATACGCAGTATTTT
size: .; V: TRBV11-2; D: .; J: TRBJ2-5; CDR3: CASSLGPGVRETQYF; DNA: TGTGCCAGCAGCTTAGGTCCAGGGGTGAGGGAGACCCAGTACTTC
size: few; V: TRBV28; D: .; J: TRBJ1-1; CDR3: CASRIQGGPNTEAFF; DNA: TGTGCCAGCAGAATCCAGGGAGGCCCGAACACTGAAGCTTTCTTT
size: .; V: TRBV7-9; D: .; J: TRBJ2-7; CDR3: CASSFRQTYEQYF; DNA: TGTGCCAGCAGCTTCCGACAGACCTACGAGCAGTACTTC
size: .; V: TRBV6-1; D: .; J: TRBJ1-2; CDR3: CASSETMTGGGYTF; DNA: TGTGCCAGCAGTGAAACGATGACCGGAGGTGGCTACACCTTC
size: .; V: TRBV9; D: .; J: TRBJ2-1; CDR3: CASSVGADFEQFF; DNA: TGTGCCAGCAGCGTAGGCGCCGACTTTGAGCAGTTCTTC
size: .; V: TRBV6-1; D: .; J: TRBJ1-1; CDR3: CASSEGQPTGTEAFF; DNA: TGTGCCAGCAGTGAAGGGCAACCCACGGGGACTGAAGCTTTCTTT
size: .; V: TRBV9; D: .; J: TRBJ2-7; CDR3: CASSVAGDFFYEQYF; DNA: TGTGCCAGCAGCGTCGCAGGGGATTTTTTCTACGAGCAGTACTTC
size: .; V: TRBV6-5; D: TRBD1; J: TRBJ2-3; CDR3: CVSSYSDRGTDTQYF; DNA: TGTGTCAGCAGTTACTCAGACAGGGGCACAGATACGCAGTATTTT
size: .; V: TRBV19; D: .; J: TRBJ2-5; CDR3: CASSIRLGETQYF; DNA: TGTGCCAGTAGTATCCGGCTAGGAGAGACCCAGTACTTC
size: once; V: TRBV3-1/TRBV3-2; D: .; J: TRBJ2-5; CDR3: CASSHTAYGAQYF; DNA: TGTGCCAGCAGCCACACAGCATACGGTGCCCAGTACTTC
size: .; V: TRBV2; D: TRBD1; J: TRBJ1-5; CDR3: CASSLMTGHSQPQHF; DNA: TGTGCCAGCAGTCTAATGACAGGGCATTCGCAGCCCCAGCATTTT
size: .; V: TRBV19; D: .; J: TRBJ1-5; CDR3: CASSGTGNQPQHF; DNA: TGTGCCAGTAGCGGAACAGGTAATCAGCCCCAGCATTTT
size: .; V: TRBV28; D: TRBD1; J: TRBJ1-1; CDR3: CASSLVRKGAVAEAFF; DNA: TGTGCCAGCAGTTTGGTTCGGAAGGGGGCGGTCGCTGAAGCTTTCTTT
size: .; V: TRBV9; D: TRBD1; J: TRBJ2-7; CDR3: CASSVGQGAREQYF; DNA: TGTGCCAGCAGCGTGGGGCAGGGGGCGCGCGAGCAGTACTTC
size: .; V: TRBV28; D: TRBD2; J: TRBJ2-1; CDR3: CASSLWWRETLLGGLDEQFF; DNA: TGTGCCAGCAGTTTATGGTGGCGGGAGACTCTGCTCGGGGGTCTCGATGAGCAGTTCTTC
size: .; V: TRBV6-5; D: TRBD2; J: TRBJ2-7; CDR3: CASSYRGGSGYEQYF; DNA: TGTGCCAGCAGTTACCGGGGGGGGAGTGGGTACGAGCAGTACTTC
size: .; V: TRBV28; D: TRBD1; J: TRBJ1-6; CDR3: CASMTGGPLHF; DNA: TGTGCCAGCATGACAGGGGGACCCCTCCACTTT
size: .; V: TRBV6-5; D: TRBD1; J: TRBJ2-7; CDR3: CASSYLGTGRERVRYF; DNA: TGTGCCAGCAGTTACCTCGGGACAGGGAGAGAGAGAGTGAGGTACTTC
size: once; V: TRBV6-2/TRBV6-3; D: .; J: TRBJ2-7; CDR3: CASSYSTVLRYEQYF; DNA: TGTGCCAGCAGTTACTCCACAGTGCTGCGCTACGAGCAGTACTTC
size: .; V: TRBV7-9; D: TRBD2; J: TRBJ2-1; CDR3: CASSPIGGSSYNEQFF; DNA: TGTGCCAGCAGCCCCATCGGCGGGAGCTCCTACAATGAGCAGTTCTTC
size: .; V: TRBV19; D: .; J: TRBJ2-1; CDR3: CASRVESGNEQFF; DNA: TGTGCCAGTAGAGTAGAGTCGGGCAATGAGCAGTTCTTC
size: .; V: TRBV12-3/TRBV12-4; D: .; J: TRBJ2-7; CDR3: CASSLVLREQYF; DNA: TGTGCCAGCAGTTTAGTTTTGCGGGAGCAGTACTTC
size: .; V: TRBV27; D: TRBD2; J: TRBJ2-5; CDR3: CASSPGTSGETQYF; DNA: TGTGCCAGCAGTCCGGGGACTAGCGGCGAGACCCAGTACTTC
size: .; V: TRBV7-9; D: .; J: TRBJ1-1; CDR3: CASSPEAPEAFF; DNA: TGTGCCAGCAGCCCCGAAGCCCCTGAAGCTTTCTTT
size: .; V: TRBV13; D: .; J: TRBJ1-1; CDR3: CASRRDGRERLNTEAFF; DNA: TGTGCCAGCAGACGGGACGGCCGGGAGCGCTTGAACACTGAAGCTTTCTTT
size: .; V: TRBV6-5; D: .; J: TRBJ2-7; CDR3: CASRQGKGYEQYF; DNA: TGTGCCAGCAGACAGGGAAAAGGATACGAGCAGTACTTC
size: medium-sized; V: TRBV6-2/TRBV6-3; D: TRBD1; J: TRBJ2-3; CDR3: CASSYSPGQGTDTQYF; DNA: TGTGCCAGCAGTTACTCACCGGGACAGGGCACAGATACGCAGTATTTT
size: .; V: TRBV7-2; D: .; J: TRBJ1-1; CDR3: CASSFLTETEAFF; DNA: TGTGCCAGCAGCTTCCTGACTGAAACTGAAGCTTTCTTT
size: .; V: TRBV6-4; D: .; J: TRBJ2-1; CDR3: CASSPNEQFF; DNA: TGTGCCAGCAGCCCAAATGAGCAGTTCTTC
size: .; V: TRBV6-5; D: TRBD1; J: TRBJ1-2; CDR3: CASSETGLKLNGYTF; DNA: TGTGCCAGCAGCGAGACAGGGCTCAAGTTAAATGGCTACACCTTC
size: .; V: TRBV5-4; D: .; J: TRBJ2-5; CDR3: CASSLAGGAVSGTQYF; DNA: TGTGCCAGCAGCTTGGCCGGCGGAGCGGTGTCTGGGACCCAGTACTTC
size: .; V: TRBV29-1; D: .; J: TRBJ2-5; CDR3: CSVDEGNWRDRQETQYF; DNA: TGCAGCGTTGACGAGGGCAATTGGCGGGATCGGCAAGAGACCCAGTACTTC
size: .; V: TRBV19; D: .; J: TRBJ1-5; CDR3: CASTGAAPGPQHF; DNA: TGTGCCAGTACGGGAGCGGCCCCAGGGCCCCAGCATTTT
size: few; V: TRBV19; D: .; J: TRBJ2-1; CDR3: CASSQRGGTYNEQFF; DNA: TGTGCCAGTAGTCAAAGGGGCGGGACCTACAATGAGCAGTTCTTC